The rows below give T cell receptor beta chains drawn from one sample of a study of shared clonotypes between healthy human individuals. The table came from immunoSEQ multiplex PCR; TCRdb's copy has only in-frame clones and leaves some out. Of roughly 500,000 clones in the sample, more than 75% were seen once. Sequencing was performed on PBMCs. The receptors come from a middle-aged woman in good health. Some clones in this sample may be carry-over from other donors' samples. Both conserved end residues are part of each CDR3. The order of the fields is V gene, J gene, CDR3 protein.

TRBV28	TRBJ1-1	CASSGAGAGGDNKAFF
TRBV7-9	-	CASSPFPGTVSYEQYF
TRBV6-6	TRBJ2-7	CASSYQEGGSYEQYF
TRBV7-2	TRBJ2-6	CASSLGISGANVLTF
TRBV18	TRBJ1-1	CASSPRGGTEAFF
TRBV27	TRBJ2-1	CASSSDRGYSYNEQFF
TRBV6-5	TRBJ1-5	CASSSDGGYSNQPQHF
TRBV6-5	TRBJ1-4	CASSRTTNEKLFF
TRBV30	TRBJ2-3	CAWDLGTGHTQYF
TRBV19	TRBJ1-2	CASSGYRDRFYGYTF
TRBV5-1	TRBJ2-1	CASRPDRGQVEQFF
TRBV4-2	TRBJ2-7	CASSQQSSPSYEQYF
TRBV7-8	TRBJ1-4	CASSPGVLPNEKLFF
TRBV7-9	TRBJ2-7	CASSLRAGLGQYF
TRBV27	TRBJ2-3	CASNLGGLAHTDTQYF
TRBV15	TRBJ1-5	CATSRDLRARGQQPQHF
TRBV6-6	TRBJ1-6	CASTLGQGASPLHF
TRBV30	TRBJ2-7	CAWSDGQGLGYEQYF
TRBV29-1	TRBJ1-4	CSAPRRAEKLFF
TRBV7-9	TRBJ2-3	CASSLATSPGALNTDTQYF
TRBV28	TRBJ1-2	CASSFGQHYGYTF
TRBV30	-	CAWSPGLAVLYEQYF